Below, one T cell receptor (beta chain) is given with its context. The antigen remains undetermined. These data come from a study of CD8 T cells in Susac syndrome. For the study at large: When blood was drawn, patients with Susac syndrome were on intravenous immunoglobulin alone, on corticosteroids, or therapy-naive. General study points: TEMRA cells and active patients showed peak Susac CD8+ clonal expansion.

CDR1 and CDR2 (germline): MNHNS, SASEGT. This CDR3 has 15 amino acids. V gave up 8 bases and J gave up 2 bases; unmatched junction bases: 12. RNA in amounts of roughly 0.45 to 1 ug was reverse transcribed with random hexamers. TCRdb reprocessed the immunoSEQ multiplex PCR reads with MiXCR, giving one entry per CDR3 protein. The sample shows around 110,000 distinct CDR3 sequences, roughly 95% of them seen only once. The sequence was collected from a human donor with Susac syndrome. Sequences were obtained from CD8+ T cells from PBMCs. This sequence joins TRBV6-1 and TRBJ2-7, with TRBD2 identical over 7 bases. CDR3 DNA sequence: TGTGCCAGCGGCCCCCGGGCTAGCGGAGCCTACGAGCAGTACTTC. Encoded protein: CASGPRASGAYEQYF.